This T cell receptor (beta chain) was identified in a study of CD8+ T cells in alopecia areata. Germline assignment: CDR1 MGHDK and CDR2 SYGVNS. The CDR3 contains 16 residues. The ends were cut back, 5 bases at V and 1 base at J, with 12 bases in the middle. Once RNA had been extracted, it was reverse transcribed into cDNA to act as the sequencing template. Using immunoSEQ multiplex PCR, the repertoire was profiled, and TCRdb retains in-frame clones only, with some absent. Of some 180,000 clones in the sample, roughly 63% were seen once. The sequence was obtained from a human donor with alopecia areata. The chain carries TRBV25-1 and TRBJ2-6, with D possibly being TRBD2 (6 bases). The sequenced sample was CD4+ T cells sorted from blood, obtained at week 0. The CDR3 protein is CASSLARGSGANVLTF. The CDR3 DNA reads TGTGCCAGCAGTTTGGCGCGGGGATCTGGGGCCAACGTCCTGACTTTC.